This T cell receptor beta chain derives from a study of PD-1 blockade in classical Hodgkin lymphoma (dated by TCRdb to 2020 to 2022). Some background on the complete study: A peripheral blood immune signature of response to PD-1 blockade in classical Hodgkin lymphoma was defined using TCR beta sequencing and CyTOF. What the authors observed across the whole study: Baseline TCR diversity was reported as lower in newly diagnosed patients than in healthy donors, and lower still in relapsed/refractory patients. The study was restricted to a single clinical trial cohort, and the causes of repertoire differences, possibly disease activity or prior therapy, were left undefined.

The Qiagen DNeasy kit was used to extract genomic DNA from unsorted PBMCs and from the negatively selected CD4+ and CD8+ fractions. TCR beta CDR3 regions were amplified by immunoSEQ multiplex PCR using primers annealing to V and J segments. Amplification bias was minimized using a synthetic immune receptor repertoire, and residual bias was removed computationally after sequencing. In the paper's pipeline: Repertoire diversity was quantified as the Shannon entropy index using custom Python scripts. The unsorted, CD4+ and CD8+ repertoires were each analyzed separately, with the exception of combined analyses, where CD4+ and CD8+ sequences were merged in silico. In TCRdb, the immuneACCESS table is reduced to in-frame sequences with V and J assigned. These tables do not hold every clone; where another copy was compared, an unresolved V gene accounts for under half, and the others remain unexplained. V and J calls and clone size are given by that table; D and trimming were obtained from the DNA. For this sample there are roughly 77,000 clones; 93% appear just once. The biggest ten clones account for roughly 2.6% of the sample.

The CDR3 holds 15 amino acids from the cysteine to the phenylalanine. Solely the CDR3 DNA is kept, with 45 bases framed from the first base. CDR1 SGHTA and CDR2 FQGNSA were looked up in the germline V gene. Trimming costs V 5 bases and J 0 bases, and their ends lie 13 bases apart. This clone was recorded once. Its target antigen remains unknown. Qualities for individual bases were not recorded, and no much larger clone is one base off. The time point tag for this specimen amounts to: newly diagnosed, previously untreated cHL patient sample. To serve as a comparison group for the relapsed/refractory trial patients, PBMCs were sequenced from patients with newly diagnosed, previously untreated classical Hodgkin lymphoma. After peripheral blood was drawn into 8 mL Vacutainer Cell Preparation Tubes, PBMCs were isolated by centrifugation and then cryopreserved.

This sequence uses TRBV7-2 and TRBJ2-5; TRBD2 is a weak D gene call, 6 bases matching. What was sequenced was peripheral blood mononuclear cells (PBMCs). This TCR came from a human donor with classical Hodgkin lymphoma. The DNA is TGTGCCAGCAGCCCGGGAGTGTCATACCAAGAGACCCAGTACTTC. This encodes CASSPGVSYQETQYF.